This TCR beta chain is from a study of cytomegalovirus exposure and HLA in healthy donors. The donors were members of the validation cohort comprising over 90 subjects, separate from the roughly 700-subject first cohort. Only in-frame clones appear in the TCRdb table, and some are missing; sequencing was by immunoSEQ multiplex PCR. The sample includes 90,000 to 140,000 clones, 86% of them seen just once. Regarding this clone: The antigen remains undetermined.

Findings and limits, study-wide: Whilst most TCR sequences proved rare, a subset of public TCRs occurred across many donors. In vitro testing confirmed a few CMV-associated chains as specific for CMV antigens.

Germline CDR1 MNHEY, CDR2 SVGAGI. The CDR3 runs 15 residues. The V end lost 4 bases, the J end lost 3 bases, and 15 bases lay between the germline ends. This sequence originates from a woman between 18 and 29 years old in good health and CMV-seropositive. Sequencing was done on a sample of PBMCs. The chain couples TRBV6-5 to TRBJ2-5; D perhaps matches TRBD1 (5 bases). CDR3 sequence: CASSSSGAREETQYF. The CDR3 region has the DNA TGTGCCAGCAGTTCCTCTGGGGCCCGAGAAGAGACCCAGTACTTC.